The present TCR beta chain was sequenced within a study of technical replicates of blood from a few donors. V was cut by 6 bases and J by 5 bases, with 13 bases left in between. The CDR3 length is 13 residues. The germline V gene has CDR1 MNHNS and CDR2 SASEGT. The table came from immunoSEQ multiplex PCR; TCRdb's copy has only in-frame clones and leaves some out. The top ten clones hold 0.36% of a sample with roughly 100,000 clones, about 96% of them seen once. The chain links TRBV6-1 to TRBJ1-1; a weak D match, TRBD1 (5 bases). Specimen: T cells isolated from PBMCs. The receptor was isolated from a human donor in good health. As DNA, the CDR3 is TGTGCCAGCAGCCCGGGACTACCGACTGAAGCTTTCTTT. It specifies CASSPGLPTEAFF.